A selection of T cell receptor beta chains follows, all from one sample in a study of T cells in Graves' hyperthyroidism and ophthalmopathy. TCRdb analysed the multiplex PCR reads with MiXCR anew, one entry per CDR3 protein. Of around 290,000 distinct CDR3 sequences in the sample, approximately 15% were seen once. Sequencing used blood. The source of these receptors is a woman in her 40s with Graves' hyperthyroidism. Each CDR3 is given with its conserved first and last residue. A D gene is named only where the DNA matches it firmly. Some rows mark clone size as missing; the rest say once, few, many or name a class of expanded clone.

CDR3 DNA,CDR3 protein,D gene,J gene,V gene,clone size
TGTGCCAGCAGCCACCGGGGACTAGCGGGAGGGGGGGAGACCCAGTACTTC,CASSHRGLAGGGETQYF,TRBD2,TRBJ2-5,TRBV3-1,few
TGTGCCAGCAGCTTAGGCCCTGAAGCTTTCTTT,CASSLGPEAFF,.,TRBJ1-1,TRBV11-3,many
TGTGCCAGCAGCGAAAGACCGGCACAGGGTGCGAGCTACACCTTC,CASSERPAQGASYTF,.,TRBJ1-2,TRBV7-8,many
TGTGCCAGCAGACCTACAGGGCGGGCGGGGGAGCTGTTTTTT,CASRPTGRAGELFF,.,TRBJ2-2,TRBV12-3/TRBV12-4,many
TGTGCCAGCATGGGGGCGAATTCACCCCTCCACTTT,CASMGANSPLHF,.,TRBJ1-6,TRBV6-1,few
TGTGCCAGCAGCGTAGATGGGGGGCAGGGTCAGCCCCAGCATTTT,CASSVDGGQGQPQHF,.,TRBJ1-5,TRBV9,many
TGCAGTGCTATGCGACAGGGCCGGGAGACCCAGTACTTC,CSAMRQGRETQYF,TRBD1,TRBJ2-5,TRBV20-1,many
TGTGCCAGCAGCCCGGACAGGCTAGCATCACCCCTCCACTTT,CASSPDRLASPLHF,TRBD1,TRBJ1-6,TRBV3-1,many
TGCGCCAGCAGCTCGAGACCGGGACAACTGTCCTACGAGCAGTACTTC,CASSSRPGQLSYEQYF,.,TRBJ2-7,TRBV5-1,many
TGTGCCAGCACGGCGGGGTTTGGCTATGGCTACACCTTC,CASTAGFGYGYTF,.,TRBJ1-2,TRBV9,few
TGTGCCAGCAGTCCCAGTGGGCCGGGGGAGAATTCACCCCTCCACTTT,CASSPSGPGENSPLHF,.,TRBJ1-6,TRBV5-4,few
TGTGCCAGCAGTACACCCGGGACTAGCGGGAGGTTTAATGAGCAGTTCTTC,CASSTPGTSGRFNEQFF,TRBD2,TRBJ2-1,TRBV6-1,many
TGTGCCAGCAGAAGTTCGGGGGGCATTTGGGCTTTCTTT,CASRSSGGIWAFF,.,TRBJ1-1,TRBV6-2/TRBV6-3,many
TGTGCCAGTAGTAGCGGGGGACAGGGGAGCAATCAGCCCCAGCATTTT,CASSSGGQGSNQPQHF,TRBD1,TRBJ1-5,TRBV19,few
TGTGCCTGGACTTGGACTGAGGATGAGCAGTTCTTC,CAWTWTEDEQFF,.,TRBJ2-1,TRBV30,many
TGCAGTGCGCCGGGGGGGCAAAGTGGAAACACCATATATTTT,CSAPGGQSGNTIYF,.,TRBJ1-3,TRBV20-1,.
TGTGCCAGTAGCCCCCGCGGGGCGGTCGGGGCCAACGTCCTGACTTTC,CASSPRGAVGANVLTF,.,TRBJ2-6,TRBV19,.
TGTGCCAGTAGCCAGTGGAATCAGCCCCAGCATTTT,CASSQWNQPQHF,.,TRBJ1-5,TRBV19,few
TGTGCCACCAGTGATAACGCCGGGACAGGGGAAGAGACCCAGTACTTC,CATSDNAGTGEETQYF,TRBD1,TRBJ2-5,TRBV24-1,many
TGTGCCAGCAGCCCACGGGGGGGACACGGGAGCTCCTACGAGCAGTACTTC,CASSPRGGHGSSYEQYF,TRBD2,TRBJ2-7,TRBV9,few
TGTGCCAGCACCCCTGACAGGGGATCGGCCTACGAGCAGTACTTC,CASTPDRGSAYEQYF,TRBD1,TRBJ2-7,TRBV2,.
TGCAGCGCCGGGACAGCCACAGATACGCGGTATTTT,CSAGTATDTRYF,TRBD1,TRBJ2-3,TRBV29-1,.
TGTGCCAGCAGTGAAGCTTCAGACGGGTCATATAGCAATCAGCCCCAGCATTTT,CASSEASDGSYSNQPQHF,.,TRBJ1-5,TRBV6-1,.
TGTGCCAGCAAGTTAGCTAGCGGGAGTATCGCCGAGCAGTACTTC,CASKLASGSIAEQYF,TRBD2,TRBJ2-7,TRBV7-9,once